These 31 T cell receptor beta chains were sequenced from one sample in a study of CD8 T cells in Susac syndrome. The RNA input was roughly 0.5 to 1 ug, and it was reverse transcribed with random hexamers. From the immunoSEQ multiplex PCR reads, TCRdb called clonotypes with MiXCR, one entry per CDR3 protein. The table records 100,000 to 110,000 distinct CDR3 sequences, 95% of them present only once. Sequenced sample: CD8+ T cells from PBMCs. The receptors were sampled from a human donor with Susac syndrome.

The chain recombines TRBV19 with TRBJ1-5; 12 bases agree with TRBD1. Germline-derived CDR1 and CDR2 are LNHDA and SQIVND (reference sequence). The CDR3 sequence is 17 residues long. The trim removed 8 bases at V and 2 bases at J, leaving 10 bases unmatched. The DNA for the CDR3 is TGTGCCAGTCTCCCGGGACAGGGGGCGAGTCGCAATCAGCCCCAGCATTTT. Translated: CASLPGQGASRNQPQHF.

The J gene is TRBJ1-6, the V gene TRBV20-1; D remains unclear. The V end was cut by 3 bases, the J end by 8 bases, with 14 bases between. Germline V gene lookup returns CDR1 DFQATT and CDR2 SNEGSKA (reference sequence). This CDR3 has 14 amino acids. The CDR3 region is CSASPSGRDSPLHF. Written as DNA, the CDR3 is TGCAGTGCTAGCCCCAGTGGGCGCGATTCACCCCTCCACTTT.

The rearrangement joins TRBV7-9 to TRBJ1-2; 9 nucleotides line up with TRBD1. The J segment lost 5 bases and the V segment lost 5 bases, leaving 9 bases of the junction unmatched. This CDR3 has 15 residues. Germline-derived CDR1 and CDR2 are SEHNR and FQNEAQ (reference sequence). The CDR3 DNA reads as TGTGCCAGCAGCCGGACAGGGGAGGCGGCTTATGGCTACACCTTC. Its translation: CASSRTGEAAYGYTF.

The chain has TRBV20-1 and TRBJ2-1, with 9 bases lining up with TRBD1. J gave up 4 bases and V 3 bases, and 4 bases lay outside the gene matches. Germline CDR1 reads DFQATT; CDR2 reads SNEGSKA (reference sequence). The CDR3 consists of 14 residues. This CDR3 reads CSASGDREYNEQFF. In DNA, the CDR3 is TGCAGTGCTAGCGGGGACAGGGAGTACAATGAGCAGTTCTTC.

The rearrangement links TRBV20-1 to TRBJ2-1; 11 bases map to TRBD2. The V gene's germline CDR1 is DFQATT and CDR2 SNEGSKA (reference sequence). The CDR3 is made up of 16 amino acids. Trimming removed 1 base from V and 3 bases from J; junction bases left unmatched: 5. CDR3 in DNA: TGCAGTGCTAGAGGGACCGGGACTAGCGGCTACAATGAGCAGTTCTTC. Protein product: CSARGTGTSGYNEQFF.

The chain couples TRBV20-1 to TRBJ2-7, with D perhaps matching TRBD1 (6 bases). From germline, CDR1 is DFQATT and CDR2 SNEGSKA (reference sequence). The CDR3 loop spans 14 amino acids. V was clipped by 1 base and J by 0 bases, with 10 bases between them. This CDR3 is CSARAQQGSYEQYF. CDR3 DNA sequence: TGCAGTGCTAGAGCCCAACAGGGCTCCTACGAGCAGTACTTC.

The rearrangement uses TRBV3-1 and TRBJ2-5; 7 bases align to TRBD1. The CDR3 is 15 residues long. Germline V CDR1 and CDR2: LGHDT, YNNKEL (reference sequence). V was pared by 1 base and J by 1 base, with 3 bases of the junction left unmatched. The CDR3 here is CASSQGRTGQETQYF. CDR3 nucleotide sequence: TGTGCCAGCAGCCAAGGCCGGACAGGCCAAGAGACCCAGTACTTC.

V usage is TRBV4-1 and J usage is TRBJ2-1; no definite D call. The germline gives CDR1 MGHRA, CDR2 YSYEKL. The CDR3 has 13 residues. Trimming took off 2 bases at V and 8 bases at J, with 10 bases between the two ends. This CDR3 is CASSQIDRDEQFF. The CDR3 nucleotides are TGCGCCAGCAGCCAAATTGATCGCGATGAGCAGTTCTTC.

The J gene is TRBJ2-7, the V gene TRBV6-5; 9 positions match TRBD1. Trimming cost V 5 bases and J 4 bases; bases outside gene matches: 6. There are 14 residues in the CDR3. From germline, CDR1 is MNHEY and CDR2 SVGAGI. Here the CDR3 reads CASSATGGRYEQYF. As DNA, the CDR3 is TGTGCCAGCAGTGCTACAGGGGGCCGGTACGAGCAGTACTTC.

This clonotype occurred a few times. CDR3 nucleotide sequence: TGCAGTGCTAGTTTGGAGACCCAGTACTTC. Its protein is CSASLETQYF. The chain employs TRBV20-1 and TRBJ2-5, with D unclear. V dropped 3 bases and J dropped 5 bases, with 4 bases sitting between them. Germline V gene data show CDR1 as DFQATT and CDR2 as SNEGSKA (reference sequence). CDR3 length: 10 residues.

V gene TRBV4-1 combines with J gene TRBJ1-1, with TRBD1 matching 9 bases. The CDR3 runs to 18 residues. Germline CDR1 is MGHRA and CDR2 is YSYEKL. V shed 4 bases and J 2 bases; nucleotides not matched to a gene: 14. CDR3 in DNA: TGCGCCAGCAGCCCGAAGTCCGGGACAGGGAGGTCAAACACTGAAGCTTTCTTT. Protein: CASSPKSGTGRSNTEAFF.

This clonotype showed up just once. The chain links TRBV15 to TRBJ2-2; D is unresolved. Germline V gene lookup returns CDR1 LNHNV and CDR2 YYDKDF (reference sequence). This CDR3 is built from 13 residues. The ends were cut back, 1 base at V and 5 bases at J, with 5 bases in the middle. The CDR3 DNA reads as TGTGCCACCAGCAGAGTAGAGACCGGGGAGCTGTTTTTT. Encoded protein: CATSRVETGELFF.

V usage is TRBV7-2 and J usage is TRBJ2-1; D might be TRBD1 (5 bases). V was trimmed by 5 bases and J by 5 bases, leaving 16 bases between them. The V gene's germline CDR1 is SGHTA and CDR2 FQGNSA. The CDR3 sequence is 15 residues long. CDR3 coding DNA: TGTGCCAGCAGCCGCTCATTTGCAGGGAACAATGAGCAGTTCTTC. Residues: CASSRSFAGNNEQFF.

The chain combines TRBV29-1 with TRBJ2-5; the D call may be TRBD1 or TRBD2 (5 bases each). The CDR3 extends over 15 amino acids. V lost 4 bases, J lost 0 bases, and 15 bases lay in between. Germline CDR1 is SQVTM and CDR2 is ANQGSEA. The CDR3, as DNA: TGCAGCGTTGCCGGGACCGAAGGGTACCAAGAGACCCAGTACTTC. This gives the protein CSVAGTEGYQETQYF.

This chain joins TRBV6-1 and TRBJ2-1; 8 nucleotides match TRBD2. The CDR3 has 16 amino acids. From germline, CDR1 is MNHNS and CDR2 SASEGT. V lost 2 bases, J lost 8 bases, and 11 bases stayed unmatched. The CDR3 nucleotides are TGTGCCAGCAGTGAATTGCCAGCGGGAGTACTCTATGAGCAGTTCTTC. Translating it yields CASSELPAGVLYEQFF.

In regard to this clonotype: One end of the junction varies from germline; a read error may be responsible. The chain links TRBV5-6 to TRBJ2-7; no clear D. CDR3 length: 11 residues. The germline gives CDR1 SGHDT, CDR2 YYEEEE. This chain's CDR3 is CASSRRAALDF. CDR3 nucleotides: TGTGCCAGCAGCCGTCGGGCCGCCTTGGACTTC.

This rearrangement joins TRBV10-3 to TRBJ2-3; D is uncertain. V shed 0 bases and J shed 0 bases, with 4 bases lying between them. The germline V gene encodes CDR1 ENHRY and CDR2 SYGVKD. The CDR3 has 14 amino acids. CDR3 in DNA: TGTGCCATCAGTGAGTCGACAAGCACAGATACGCAGTATTTT. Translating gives CAISESTSTDTQYF.

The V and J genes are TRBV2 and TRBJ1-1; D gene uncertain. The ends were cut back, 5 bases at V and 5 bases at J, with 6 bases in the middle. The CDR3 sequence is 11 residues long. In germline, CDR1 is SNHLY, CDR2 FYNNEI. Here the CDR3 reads CASSSRTEAFF. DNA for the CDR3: TGTGCCAGCAGTTCCAGAACTGAAGCTTTCTTT.

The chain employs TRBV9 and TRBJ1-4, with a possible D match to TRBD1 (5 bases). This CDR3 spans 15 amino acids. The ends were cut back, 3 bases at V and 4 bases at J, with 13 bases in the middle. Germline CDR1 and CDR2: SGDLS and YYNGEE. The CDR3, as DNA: TGTGCCAGCAGCGGAAGGGACGGGAATAATGAAAAACTGTTTTTT. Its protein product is CASSGRDGNNEKLFF.

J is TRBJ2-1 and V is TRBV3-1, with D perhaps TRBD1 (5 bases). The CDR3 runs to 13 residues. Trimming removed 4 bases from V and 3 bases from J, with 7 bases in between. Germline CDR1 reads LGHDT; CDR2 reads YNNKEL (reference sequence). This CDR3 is CASSPTGYNEQFF. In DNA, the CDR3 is TGTGCCAGCAGCCCTACAGGCTACAATGAGCAGTTCTTC.

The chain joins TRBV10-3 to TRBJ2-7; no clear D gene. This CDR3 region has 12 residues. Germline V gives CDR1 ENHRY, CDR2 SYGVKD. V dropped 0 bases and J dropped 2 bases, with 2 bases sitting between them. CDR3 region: CAISESAYEQYF. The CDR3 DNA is TGTGCCATCAGTGAGTCGGCCTACGAGCAGTACTTC.

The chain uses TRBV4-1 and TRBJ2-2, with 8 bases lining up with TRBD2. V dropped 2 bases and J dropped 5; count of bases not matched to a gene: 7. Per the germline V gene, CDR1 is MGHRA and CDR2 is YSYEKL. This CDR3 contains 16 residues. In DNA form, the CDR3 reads TGCGCCAGCAGCCAACCACTCTCGGGGGGGACCGGGGAGCTGTTTTTT. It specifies CASSQPLSGGTGELFF.

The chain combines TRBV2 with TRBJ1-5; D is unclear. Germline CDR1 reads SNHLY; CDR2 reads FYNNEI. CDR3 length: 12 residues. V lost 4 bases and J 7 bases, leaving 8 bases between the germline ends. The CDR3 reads CASSGRRQPQHF. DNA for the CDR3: TGTGCCAGCAGTGGCCGACGGCAGCCCCAGCATTTT.

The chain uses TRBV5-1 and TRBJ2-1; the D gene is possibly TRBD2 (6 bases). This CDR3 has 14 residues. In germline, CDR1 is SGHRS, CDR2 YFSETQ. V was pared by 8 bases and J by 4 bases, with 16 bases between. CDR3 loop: CARGGGTRYNEQFF. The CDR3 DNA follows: TGCGCCAGGGGAGGCGGGACGAGGTACAATGAGCAGTTCTTC.

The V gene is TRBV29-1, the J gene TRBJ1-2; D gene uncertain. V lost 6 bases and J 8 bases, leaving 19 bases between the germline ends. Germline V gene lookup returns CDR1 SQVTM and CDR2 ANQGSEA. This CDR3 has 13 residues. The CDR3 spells CSVDPGPSLGYTF. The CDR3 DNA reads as TGCAGCGTGGACCCGGGCCCTTCTCTGGGCTACACCTTC. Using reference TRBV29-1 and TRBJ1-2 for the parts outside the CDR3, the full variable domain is SAVISQKPSRDICQRGTSLTIQCQVDSQVTMMFWYRQQPGQSLTLIATANQGSEATYESGFVIDKFPISRPNLTFSTLTVSNMSPEDSSIYLCSVDPGPSLGYTFGSGTRLTVV.

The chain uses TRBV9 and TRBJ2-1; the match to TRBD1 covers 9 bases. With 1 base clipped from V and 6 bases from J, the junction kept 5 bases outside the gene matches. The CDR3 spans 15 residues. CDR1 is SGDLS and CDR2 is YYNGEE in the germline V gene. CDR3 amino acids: CASSVRDRVGNEQFF. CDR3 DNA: TGTGCCAGCAGCGTACGGGACAGGGTGGGCAATGAGCAGTTCTTC. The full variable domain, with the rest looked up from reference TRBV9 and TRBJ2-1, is DSGVTQTPKHLITATGQRVTLRCSPRSGDLSVYWYQQSLDQGLQFLIQYYNGEERAKGNILERFSAQQFPDLHSELNLSSLELGDSALYFCASSVRDRVGNEQFFGPGTRLTVL.

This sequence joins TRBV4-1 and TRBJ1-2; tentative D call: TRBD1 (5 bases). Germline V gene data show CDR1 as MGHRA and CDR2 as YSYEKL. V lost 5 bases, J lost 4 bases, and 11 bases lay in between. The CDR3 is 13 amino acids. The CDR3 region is CASSNGDGYGYTF. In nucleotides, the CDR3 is TGCGCCAGCAGCAACGGGGACGGCTATGGCTACACCTTC.

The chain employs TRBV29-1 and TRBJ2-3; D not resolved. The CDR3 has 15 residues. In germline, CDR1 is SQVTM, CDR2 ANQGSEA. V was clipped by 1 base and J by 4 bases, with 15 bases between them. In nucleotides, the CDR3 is TGCAGCGTTGAAGGATCCCCGCGAAGGGCAGATACGCAGTATTTT. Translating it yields CSVEGSPRRADTQYF.

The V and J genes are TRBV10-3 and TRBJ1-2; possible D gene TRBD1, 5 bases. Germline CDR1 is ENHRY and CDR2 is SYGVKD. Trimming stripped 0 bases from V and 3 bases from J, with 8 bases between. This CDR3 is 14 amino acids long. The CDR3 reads CAISESTGDYGYTF. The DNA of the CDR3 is TGTGCCATCAGTGAGTCAACAGGAGACTATGGCTACACCTTC.

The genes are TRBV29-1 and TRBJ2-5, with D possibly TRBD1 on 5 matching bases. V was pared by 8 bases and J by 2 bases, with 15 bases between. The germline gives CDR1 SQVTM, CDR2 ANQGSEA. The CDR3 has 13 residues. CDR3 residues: CSRPKDSQETQYF. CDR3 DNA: TGCAGCCGGCCTAAAGACAGTCAAGAGACCCAGTACTTC.

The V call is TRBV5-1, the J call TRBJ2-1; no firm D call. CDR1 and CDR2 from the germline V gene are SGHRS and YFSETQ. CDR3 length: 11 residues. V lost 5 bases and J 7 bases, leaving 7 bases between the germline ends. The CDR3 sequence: CASRYGNEQFF. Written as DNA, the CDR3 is TGCGCCAGCAGGTACGGGAATGAGCAGTTCTTC.